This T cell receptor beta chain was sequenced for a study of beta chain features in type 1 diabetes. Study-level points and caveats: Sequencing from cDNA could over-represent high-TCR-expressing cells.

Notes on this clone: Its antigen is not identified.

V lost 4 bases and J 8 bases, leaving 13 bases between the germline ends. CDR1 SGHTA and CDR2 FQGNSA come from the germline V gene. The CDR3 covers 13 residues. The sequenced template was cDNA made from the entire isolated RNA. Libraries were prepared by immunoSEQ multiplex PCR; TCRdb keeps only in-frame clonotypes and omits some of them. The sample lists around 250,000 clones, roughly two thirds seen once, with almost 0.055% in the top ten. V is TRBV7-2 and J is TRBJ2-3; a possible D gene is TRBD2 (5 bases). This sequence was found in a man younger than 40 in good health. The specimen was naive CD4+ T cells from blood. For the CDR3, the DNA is TGTGCCAGCAGCTCGACTATAATAGCTACGCAGTATTTT. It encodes CASSSTIIATQYF.